This T cell receptor (beta chain) appears in the sequencing data of a study of T cells after yellow fever vaccination. TCRdb used MiXCR to reprocess the 5' RACE reads, holding one entry per CDR3 protein. The sample shows some 550,000 distinct CDR3 sequences, less than 20% of them seen only once. Germline assignment: CDR1 DFQATT and CDR2 SNEGSKA (reference sequence). Trimming removed 4 bases from V and 3 bases from J, with 12 bases in between. CDR3 size: 14 residues. The chain is built from TRBV20-1 and TRBJ2-2, with D possibly matching TRBD2 (5 bases). The sample consisted of PBMCs, taken 15 days after the yellow fever booster vaccination. The TCR was taken from a young man who received the YFV17D yellow fever vaccine. The CDR3, as DNA: TGCAGTGCTAAAGGACTGGCCGACACCGGGGAGCTGTTTTTT. Protein: CSAKGLADTGELFF.